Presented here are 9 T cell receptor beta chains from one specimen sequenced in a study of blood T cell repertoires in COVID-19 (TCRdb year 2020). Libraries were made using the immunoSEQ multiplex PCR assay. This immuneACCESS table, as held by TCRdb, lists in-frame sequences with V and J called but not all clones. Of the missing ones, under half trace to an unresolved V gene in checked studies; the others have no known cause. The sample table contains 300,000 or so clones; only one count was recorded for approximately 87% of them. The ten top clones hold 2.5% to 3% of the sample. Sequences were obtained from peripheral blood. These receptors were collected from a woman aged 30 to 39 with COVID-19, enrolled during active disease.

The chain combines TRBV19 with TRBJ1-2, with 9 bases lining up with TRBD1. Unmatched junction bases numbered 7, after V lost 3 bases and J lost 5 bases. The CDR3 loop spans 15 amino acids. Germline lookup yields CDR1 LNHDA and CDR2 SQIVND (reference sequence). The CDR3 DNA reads TGTGCCAGTAGTATCCGGGACAGGGCAGAGTATGGCTACACCTTC. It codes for CASSIRDRAEYGYTF.

The CDR3 loop reads CASTSGTSGSYEQYF. CDR3 nucleotide sequence: TGTGCCAGCACCTCCGGGACTAGCGGGTCCTACGAGCAGTACTTC. The V call is TRBV27, the J call TRBJ2-7; 12 bases fit TRBD2. The J segment lost 1 base and the V segment lost 7 bases, leaving 5 bases of the junction unmatched. CDR1 is MNHEY and CDR2 is SMNVEV in the germline V gene (reference sequence). This CDR3 is 15 amino acids long.

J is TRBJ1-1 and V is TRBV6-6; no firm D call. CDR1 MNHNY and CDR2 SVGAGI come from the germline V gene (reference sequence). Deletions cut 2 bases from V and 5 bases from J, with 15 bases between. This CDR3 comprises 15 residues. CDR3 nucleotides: TGTGCCAGCAGTTACGACGGGCTGGGAGGGACTGAAGCTTTCTTT. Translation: CASSYDGLGGTEAFF.

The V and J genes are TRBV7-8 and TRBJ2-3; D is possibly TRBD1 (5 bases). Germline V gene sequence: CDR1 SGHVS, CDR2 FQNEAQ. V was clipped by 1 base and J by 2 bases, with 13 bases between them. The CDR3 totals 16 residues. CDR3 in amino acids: CASSLVSGKPTDTQYF. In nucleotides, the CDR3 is TGTGCCAGCAGCTTAGTATCAGGGAAGCCCACAGATACGCAGTATTTT.

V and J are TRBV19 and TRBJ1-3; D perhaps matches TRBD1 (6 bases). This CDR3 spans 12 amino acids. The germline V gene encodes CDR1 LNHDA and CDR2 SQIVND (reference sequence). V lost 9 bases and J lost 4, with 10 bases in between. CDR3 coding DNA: TGTGCCAGCCCAGGGGTCGGAAACACCATATATTTT. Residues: CASPGVGNTIYF.

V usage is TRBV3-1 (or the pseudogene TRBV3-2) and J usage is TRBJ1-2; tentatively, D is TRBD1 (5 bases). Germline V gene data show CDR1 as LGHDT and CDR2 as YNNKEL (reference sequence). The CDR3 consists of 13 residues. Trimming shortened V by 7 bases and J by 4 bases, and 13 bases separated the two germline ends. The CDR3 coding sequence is TGTGCCAGCAATCGTCAGGGCCTCTATGGCTACACCTTC. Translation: CASNRQGLYGYTF.

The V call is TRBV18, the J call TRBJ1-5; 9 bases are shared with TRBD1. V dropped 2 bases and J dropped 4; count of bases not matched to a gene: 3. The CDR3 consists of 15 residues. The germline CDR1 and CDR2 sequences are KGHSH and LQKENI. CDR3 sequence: CASSPTGGGNQPQHF. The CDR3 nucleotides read TGTGCCAGCTCACCAACAGGGGGCGGAAATCAGCCCCAGCATTTT.

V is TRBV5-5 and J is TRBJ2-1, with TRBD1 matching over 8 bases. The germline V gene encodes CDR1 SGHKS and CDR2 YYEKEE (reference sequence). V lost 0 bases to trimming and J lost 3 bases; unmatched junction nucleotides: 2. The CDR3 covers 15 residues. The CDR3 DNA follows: TGTGCCAGCAGCTTGGGGACAGGGATCTACAATGAGCAGTTCTTC. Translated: CASSLGTGIYNEQFF.

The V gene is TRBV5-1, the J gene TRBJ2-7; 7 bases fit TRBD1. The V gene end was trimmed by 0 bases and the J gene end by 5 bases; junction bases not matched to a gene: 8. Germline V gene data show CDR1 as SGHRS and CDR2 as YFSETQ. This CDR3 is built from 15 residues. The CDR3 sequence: CASSLAGQAPHEQYF. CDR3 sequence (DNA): TGCGCCAGCAGCTTGGCCGGACAGGCGCCCCACGAGCAGTACTTC.